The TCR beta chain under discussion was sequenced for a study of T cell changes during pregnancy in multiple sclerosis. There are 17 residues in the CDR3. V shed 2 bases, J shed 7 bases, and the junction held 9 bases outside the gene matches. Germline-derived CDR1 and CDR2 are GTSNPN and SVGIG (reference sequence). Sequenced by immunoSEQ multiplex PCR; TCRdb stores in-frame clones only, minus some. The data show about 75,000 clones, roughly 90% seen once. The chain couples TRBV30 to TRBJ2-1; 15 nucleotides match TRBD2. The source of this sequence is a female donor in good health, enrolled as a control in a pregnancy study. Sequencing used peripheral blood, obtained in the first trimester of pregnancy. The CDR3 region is CAWSRLFGLAGGNEQFF. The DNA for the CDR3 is TGTGCCTGGAGTCGACTCTTCGGACTAGCGGGGGGGAATGAGCAGTTCTTC.